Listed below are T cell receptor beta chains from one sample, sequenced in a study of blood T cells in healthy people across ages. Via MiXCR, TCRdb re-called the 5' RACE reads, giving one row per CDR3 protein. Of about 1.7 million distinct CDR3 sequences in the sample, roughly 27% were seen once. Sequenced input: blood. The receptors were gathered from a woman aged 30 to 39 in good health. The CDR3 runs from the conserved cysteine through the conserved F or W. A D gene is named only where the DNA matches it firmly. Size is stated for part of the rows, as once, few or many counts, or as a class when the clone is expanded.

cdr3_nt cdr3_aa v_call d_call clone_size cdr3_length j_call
TGTGCCAGCACCCCACCAATGGGGACAGGGACGACAGATACGCAGTATTTT CASTPPMGTGTTDTQYF TRBV6-1 TRBD1 few 17 TRBJ2-3
TGTGCCAGCAGCTCCTCCGGGACTAGACTCTACGAGCAGTACTTC CASSSSGTRLYEQYF TRBV7-2 TRBD2 many 15 TRBJ2-7
TGTGCCAGCAGCTGGGGCCCCACTTACTACCTTTACAATGAGCAGTTCTTC CASSWGPTYYLYNEQFF TRBV11-1 - - 17 TRBJ2-1
TGTGCCAGCAGCTTAGCTTGGGCTACCCAAGAGACCCAGTACTTC CASSLAWATQETQYF TRBV7-2 - - 15 TRBJ2-5
TGCAGTGCTAGATCCGGACTAGCGGGAGGGCCGAGCTCCTACAATGAGCAGTTCTTC CSARSGLAGGPSSYNEQFF TRBV20-1 TRBD2 - 19 TRBJ2-1
TGTGCCAGCAGCTCCCCCCCGGGAGGTGGCACAGATACGCAGTATTTT CASSSPPGGGTDTQYF TRBV7-2 TRBD2 few 16 TRBJ2-3
TGTGCCAGCAGCTTATCCCCGACTAGCGGAAATTACGAGCAGTACTTC CASSLSPTSGNYEQYF TRBV11-2 TRBD2 - 16 TRBJ2-7
TGTGCCAGCATTTACGACACTGAAGCTTTCTTT CASIYDTEAFF TRBV2 - - 11 TRBJ1-1
TGTGCCAGCAGTTTTCCGGGGGTCCCCTATATGCAGTACTTC CASSFPGVPYMQYF TRBV12-3/TRBV12-4 - - 14 TRBJ2-7
TGTGCCAGCAGTTACGACGGTAGGTCAGGGGGAAGATACAATGAGCAGTTCTTC CASSYDGRSGGRYNEQFF TRBV6-5 TRBD1 many 18 TRBJ2-1
TGTGCCAGCAGCGCATTACAGGGGGCCGAGCAGTACTTC CASSALQGAEQYF TRBV9 TRBD1 few 13 TRBJ2-7
TGTGCCAGCAAGGGACAAGGAGAAATGGCGCAGTACTTC CASKGQGEMAQYF TRBV6-6 - - 13 TRBJ2-4
TGCAGTGCTACAACTCCGGGACAGGCACTGTTTTTT CSATTPGQALFF TRBV20-1 TRBD1 many 12 TRBJ1-4
TGCAGTGCTAGTGAAGGGGGGACAGGGAACTACGAGCAGTACTTC CSASEGGTGNYEQYF TRBV20-1 TRBD1 many 15 TRBJ2-7
TGTGCCACCAGTGATTTGTTAGGGGGCGGAGAGACCCAGTACTTC CATSDLLGGGETQYF TRBV24-1 TRBD1 - 15 TRBJ2-5
TGTGCCAGCAGTTTTACCGGGTCACCGGAGACCCAGTACTTC CASSFTGSPETQYF TRBV27 - few 14 TRBJ2-5
TGTGCCGCATCCAGGCAGGGTGGGAATCAGCCCCAGCATTTT CAASRQGGNQPQHF TRBV30 - - 14 TRBJ1-5
TGCAGTGCTAGTTGGGGGAGCCGGGATGAGCAGTTCTTC CSASWGSRDEQFF TRBV20-1 - - 13 TRBJ2-1
TGTGCCATCAGTGAGGGATCTAGCGGGGCGATCTCCTACAATGAGCAGTTCTTC CAISEGSSGAISYNEQFF TRBV10-3 TRBD2 - 18 TRBJ2-1
TGTGCCAGCAGTCCCTGGGAGGGACTAGGGAACGGTGAGCAGTTCTTC CASSPWEGLGNGEQFF TRBV25-1 TRBD2 - 16 TRBJ2-1
TGTGCCAGCAGCCCGGGTAGACTAGCGGGAGAGTACGAGCAGTACTTC CASSPGRLAGEYEQYF TRBV12-3/TRBV12-4 TRBD2 - 16 TRBJ2-7
TGTGCCAGCAGCCTACCCGGGGAGACGATCTATGGCTACACCTTC CASSLPGETIYGYTF TRBV25-1 - few 15 TRBJ1-2
TGTGCCAGCAGCTTAGGAGGCGATACGCGGTATTTT CASSLGGDTRYF TRBV7-2 - - 12 TRBJ2-3
TGTGCCAGCAGCCCTGGGCAGGTCCCCCAAGAGACCCAGTTCTTC CASSPGQVPQETQFF TRBV7-9 - - 15 TRBJ2-1
TGTGCCAGCAGATCAACCCTAGCGGGAGGAACAGAGACCCAGTACTTC CASRSTLAGGTETQYF TRBV6-2/TRBV6-3 TRBD2 many 16 TRBJ2-5
TGCGCCAGCAGCCAAATAAGCGGGGGGGGCACAGATACGCAGTATTTT CASSQISGGGTDTQYF TRBV4-3 TRBD2 - 16 TRBJ2-3
TGTGCCAGCAGTTACGGGCAAGCGGTGAACACCGGGGAGCTGTTTTTT CASSYGQAVNTGELFF TRBV6-5 - - 16 TRBJ2-2
TGTGCCAGCAGTTCCGACACTAGCGGGGGCGGAGAGCAGTACTTC CASSSDTSGGGEQYF TRBV28 TRBD2 many 15 TRBJ2-5
TGTGCCAGCAGAGGCATGATGGGCTACACCTTC CASRGMMGYTF TRBV6-5 - few 11 TRBJ1-2
TGTGCCAGCAGCTGGCGGGGGGCGGCGGATACGCAGTATTTT CASSWRGAADTQYF TRBV5-6 TRBD2 - 14 TRBJ2-3
TGTGCCAGCAGTGAACAGGGGTCCTATGGCTACACCTTC CASSEQGSYGYTF TRBV2 - few 13 TRBJ1-2
TGTGCCAGCAGCACAAGGACAGATCGGGGTCAGCCCCAGCATTTT CASSTRTDRGQPQHF TRBV7-2 - - 15 TRBJ1-5
TGTGCCAGCAGCCAAGGGTTGGGGCGGGGGACCTCCTACAATGAGCCGTTCTTC CASSQGLGRGTSYNEPFF TRBV14 TRBD2 - 18 TRBJ2-1
TGCGCCAGCAGCTCCGGACAGGTCCCTGAAGCTTTCTTT CASSSGQVPEAFF TRBV5-1 TRBD1 - 13 TRBJ1-1
TGTGCCAGCAGTTACCAGGGGGAAGCTTTCTTT CASSYQGEAFF TRBV12-3/TRBV12-4 - - 11 TRBJ1-1
TGTGCCAGCAGTTACGTTGCTAGCGGGGGCTCCTACGAGCAGTACTTC CASSYVASGGSYEQYF TRBV6-6 TRBD2 once 16 TRBJ2-7
TGTGCCATCCTGGTGTTGGGGTTCCCCACAGATACGCAGTATTTT CAILVLGFPTDTQYF TRBV10-3 - few 15 TRBJ2-3
TGTGCCAGCAGTTACTGGACGGCAGGGGGCCAGTACTTC CASSYWTAGGQYF TRBV2 TRBD1 - 13 TRBJ2-7
TGTGCCAGCAGTTTACAGGCAACCTACGGGCAGTACTTC CASSLQATYGQYF TRBV12-3/TRBV12-4 - few 13 TRBJ2-7
TGTGCCAGCAGCTTAGAGGCAGGGAGGAGGGATCAGCCCCAGCATTTT CASSLEAGRRDQPQHF TRBV7-2 - - 16 TRBJ1-5
TGTGCCAGCAGTTTAGAAGGGACGGCCGGTATAGAGCAGTACTTC CASSLEGTAGIEQYF TRBV12-3/TRBV12-4 - - 15 TRBJ2-4